This T cell receptor (beta chain) was found in a study of blood T cell repertoires in COVID-19. Germline lookup yields CDR1 SGHTA and CDR2 FQGNSA. V lost 1 base and J lost 8, with 14 bases in between. This CDR3 spans 15 amino acids. Authors' methods: For nucleated cells, counts were estimated from reference gene primer amplification. Sequenced by immunoSEQ multiplex PCR; TCRdb stores in-frame clones only, minus some. V, J and clone size derive from that table, while D and trimming were established from the DNA sequence. The table records approximately 200,000 clones, more than 75% of them present only once.

This clonotype was obtained from a person aged 70 to 85 with COVID-19, enrolled during active disease. The V and J genes are TRBV7-2 and TRBJ1-4; maybe TRBD1 (6 bases). The sequenced material came from peripheral blood. CDR3 sequence: CASSLGPQGAEKLFF. DNA of the CDR3: TGTGCCAGCAGCTTAGGTCCACAGGGCGCCGAAAAACTGTTTTTT. Full variable domain (rest looked up from reference TRBV7-2 and TRBJ1-4): GAGVSQSPSNKVTEKGKDVELRCDPISGHTALYWYRQSLGQGLEFLIYFQGNSAPDKSGLPSDRFSAERTGGSVSTLTIQRTQQEDSAVYLCASSLGPQGAEKLFFGSGTQLSVL.